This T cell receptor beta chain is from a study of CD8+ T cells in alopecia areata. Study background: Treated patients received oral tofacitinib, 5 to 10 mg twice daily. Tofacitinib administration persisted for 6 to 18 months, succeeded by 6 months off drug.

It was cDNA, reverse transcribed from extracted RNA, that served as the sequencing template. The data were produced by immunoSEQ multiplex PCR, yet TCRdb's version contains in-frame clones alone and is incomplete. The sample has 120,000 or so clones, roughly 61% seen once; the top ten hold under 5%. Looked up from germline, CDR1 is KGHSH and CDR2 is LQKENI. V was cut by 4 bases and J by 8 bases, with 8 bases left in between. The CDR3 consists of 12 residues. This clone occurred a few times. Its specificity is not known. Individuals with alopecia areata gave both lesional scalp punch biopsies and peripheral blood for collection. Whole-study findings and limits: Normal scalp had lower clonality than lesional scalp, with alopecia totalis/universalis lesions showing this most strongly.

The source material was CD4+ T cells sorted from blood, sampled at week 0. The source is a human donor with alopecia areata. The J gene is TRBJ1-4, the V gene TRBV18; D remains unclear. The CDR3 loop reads CASSHSDEKLFF. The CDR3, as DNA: TGTGCCAGCTCACACTCCGACGAAAAACTGTTTTTT.